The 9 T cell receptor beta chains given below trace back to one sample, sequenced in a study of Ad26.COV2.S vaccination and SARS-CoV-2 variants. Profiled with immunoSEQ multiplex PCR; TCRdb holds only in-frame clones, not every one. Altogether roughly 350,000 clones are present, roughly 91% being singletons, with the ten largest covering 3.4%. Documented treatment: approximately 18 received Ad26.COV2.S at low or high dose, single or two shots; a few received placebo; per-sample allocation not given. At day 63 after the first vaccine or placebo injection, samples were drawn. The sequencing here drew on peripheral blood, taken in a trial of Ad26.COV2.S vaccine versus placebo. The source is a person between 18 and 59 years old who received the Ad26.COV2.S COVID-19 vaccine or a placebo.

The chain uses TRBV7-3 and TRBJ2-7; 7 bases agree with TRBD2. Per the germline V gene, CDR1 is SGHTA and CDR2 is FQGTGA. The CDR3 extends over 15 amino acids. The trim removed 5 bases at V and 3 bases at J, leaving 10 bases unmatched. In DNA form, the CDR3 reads TGTGCCAGCAGCCCCCCCGGGAGGCACCTCTACGAGCAGTACTTC. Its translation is CASSPPGRHLYEQYF.

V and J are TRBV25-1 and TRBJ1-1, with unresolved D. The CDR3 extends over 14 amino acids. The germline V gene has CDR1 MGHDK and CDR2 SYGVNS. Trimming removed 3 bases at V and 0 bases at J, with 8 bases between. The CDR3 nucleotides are TGTGCCAGCAGTGACCGGCGGCTGAACACTGAAGCTTTCTTT. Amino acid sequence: CASSDRRLNTEAFF.

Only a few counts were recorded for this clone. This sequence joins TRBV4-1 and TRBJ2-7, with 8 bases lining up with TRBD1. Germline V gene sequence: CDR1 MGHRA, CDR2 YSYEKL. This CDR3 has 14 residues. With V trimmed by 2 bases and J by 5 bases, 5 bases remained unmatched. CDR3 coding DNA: TGCGCCAGCAGCCAAACGGACAGGGAGGACGAGCAGTACTTC. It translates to CASSQTDREDEQYF.

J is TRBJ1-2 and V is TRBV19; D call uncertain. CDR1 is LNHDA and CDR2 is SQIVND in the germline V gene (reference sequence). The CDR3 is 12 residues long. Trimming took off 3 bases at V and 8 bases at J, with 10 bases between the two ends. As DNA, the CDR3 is TGTGCCAGTAGTATTGGCAGTAGAGGCTACACCTTC. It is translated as CASSIGSRGYTF.

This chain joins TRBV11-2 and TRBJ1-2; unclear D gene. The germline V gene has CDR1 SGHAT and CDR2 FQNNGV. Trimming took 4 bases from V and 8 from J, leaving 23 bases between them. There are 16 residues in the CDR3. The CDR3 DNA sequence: TGTGCCAGCAGCTCCGGAGGGATGAGAGCTCCCACGGGCTACACCTTC. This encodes CASSSGGMRAPTGYTF.

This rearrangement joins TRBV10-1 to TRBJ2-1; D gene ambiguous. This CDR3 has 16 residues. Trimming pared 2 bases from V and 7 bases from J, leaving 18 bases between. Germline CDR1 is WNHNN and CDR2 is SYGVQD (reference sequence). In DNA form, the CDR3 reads TGCGCCAGCAGTGAGGACGGATACCACTCTATGAATGAGCAGTTCTTC. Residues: CASSEDGYHSMNEQFF.

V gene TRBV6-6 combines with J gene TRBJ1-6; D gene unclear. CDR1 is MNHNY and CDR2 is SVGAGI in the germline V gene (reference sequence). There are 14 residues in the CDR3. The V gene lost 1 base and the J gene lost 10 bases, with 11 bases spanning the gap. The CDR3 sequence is CASSYWDKESPLHF. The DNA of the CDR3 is TGTGCCAGCAGTTACTGGGATAAGGAATCACCCCTCCACTTT.

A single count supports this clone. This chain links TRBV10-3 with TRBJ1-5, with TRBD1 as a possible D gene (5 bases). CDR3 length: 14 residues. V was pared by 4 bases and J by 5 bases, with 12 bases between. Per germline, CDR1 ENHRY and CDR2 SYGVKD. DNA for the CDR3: TGTGCCATCAGTGGGGGTGGGGGAGATCAGCCCCAGCATTTT. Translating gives CAISGGGGDQPQHF.

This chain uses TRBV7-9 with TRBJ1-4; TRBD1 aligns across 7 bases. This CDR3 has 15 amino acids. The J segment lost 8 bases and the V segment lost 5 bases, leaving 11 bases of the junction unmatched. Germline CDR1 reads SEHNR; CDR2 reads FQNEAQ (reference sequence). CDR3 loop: CASSPTDRVREKLFF. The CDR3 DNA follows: TGTGCCAGCAGCCCGACAGACAGGGTTCGGGAAAAACTGTTTTTT.